The subject of this entry is one T cell receptor (beta chain). Other nucleotide sequences from this sample produce the same CDR3. CDR3 size: 13 residues. Trimming took off 2 bases at V and 3 bases at J, with 8 bases between the two ends. Germline V gene lookup returns CDR1 LNHDA and CDR2 SQIVND (reference sequence). This entry is derived from a study of PD-L1 blockade in urothelial cancer. As for the study in general: Each patient had 0 to 3 earlier chemotherapy regimens.

The table came from immunoSEQ multiplex PCR; TCRdb's copy has only in-frame clones and leaves some out. The sample records some 56,000 clones, around four fifths being singletons. The time point here: pretreatment peripheral blood. This specimen was PBMCs, taken around atezolizumab (anti-PD-L1) treatment. The sequence was collected from a man between 50 and 59 years old with urothelial cancer. The chain has TRBV19 and TRBJ2-7; the D gene is possibly TRBD1 (5 bases). This CDR3 is CASSIRQGYEQYF. The CDR3 nucleotides are TGTGCCAGTAGTATACGGCAGGGCTACGAGCAGTACTTC. Full variable domain (remainder filled in from reference TRBV19 and TRBJ2-7): DGGITQSPKYLFRKEGQNVTLSCEQNLNHDAMYWYRQDPGQGLRLIYYSQIVNDFQKGDIAEGYSVSREKKESFPLTVTSAQKNPTAFYLCASSIRQGYEQYFGPGTRLTVT.